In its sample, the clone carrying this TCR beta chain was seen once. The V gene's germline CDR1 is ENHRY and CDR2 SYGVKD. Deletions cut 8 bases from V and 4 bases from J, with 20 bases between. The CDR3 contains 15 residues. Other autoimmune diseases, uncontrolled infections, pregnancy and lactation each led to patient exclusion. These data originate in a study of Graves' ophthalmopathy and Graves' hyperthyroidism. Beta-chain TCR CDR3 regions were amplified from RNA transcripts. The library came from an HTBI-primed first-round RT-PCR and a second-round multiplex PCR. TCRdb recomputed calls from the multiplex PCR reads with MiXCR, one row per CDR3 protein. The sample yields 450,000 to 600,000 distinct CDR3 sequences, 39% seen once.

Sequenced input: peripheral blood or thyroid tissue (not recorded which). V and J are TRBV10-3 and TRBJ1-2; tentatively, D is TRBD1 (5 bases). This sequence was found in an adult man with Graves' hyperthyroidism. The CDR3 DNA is TGTGCCATCGGGTATATCGGGGAGGGGTCCTATGGCTACACCTTC. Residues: CAIGYIGEGSYGYTF.